This TCR beta chain was recovered during a study of T-cell memory formation after mild COVID-19. Across the whole study: TCR clusters were mostly donor specific. General study findings and limits: The study detected some responding clones in pre-infection memory, suggesting cross-reactive memory joined. CD4+ bias marked clones expanding day 15 to 37, unlike balanced contracting clones. Contracting CD4+ clones sat mainly in CM and EM; CD8+ in EMRA.

Trimming stripped 0 bases from V and 0 bases from J, with 6 bases between. The length of the CDR3 is 15 residues. Germline assignment: CDR1 KGHSH and CDR2 LQKENI. Remarks on this clonotype: Its antigen is unknown.

MiXCR, run by TCRdb on the 5' RACE reads, gives a single entry per CDR3 protein. The table shows approximately 46,000 distinct CDR3 sequences, with over 6.5% occurring only once. The sequence derives from an adult who had mild COVID-19 (a few samples of this study predate the infection). Cell type and time point are not known. V gene TRBV18 combines with J gene TRBJ1-3; no definite D call. The specimen sequenced was PBMCs or a T cell subset sorted from them (not recorded which). In DNA form, the CDR3 reads TGTGCCAGCTCACCACCTGGACTCTCTGGAAACACCATATATTTT. The encoded protein is CASSPPGLSGNTIYF. Together with reference TRBV18 and TRBJ1-3, the CDR3 gives the full variable domain: NAGVMQNPRHLVRRRGQEARLRCSPMKGHSHVYWYRQLPEEGLKFMVYLQKENIIDESGMPKERFSAEFPKEGPSILRIQQVVRGDSAAYFCASSPPGLSGNTIYFGEGSWLTVV.